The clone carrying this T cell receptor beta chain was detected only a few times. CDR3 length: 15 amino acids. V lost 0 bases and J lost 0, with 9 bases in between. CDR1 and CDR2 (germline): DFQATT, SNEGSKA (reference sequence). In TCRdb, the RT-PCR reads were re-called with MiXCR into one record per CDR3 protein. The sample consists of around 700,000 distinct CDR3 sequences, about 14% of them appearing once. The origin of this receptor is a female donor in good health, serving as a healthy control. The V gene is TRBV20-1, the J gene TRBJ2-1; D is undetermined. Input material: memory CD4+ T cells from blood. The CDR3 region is CSARDHASSYNEQFF. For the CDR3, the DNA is TGCAGTGCTAGAGATCACGCGAGCTCCTACAATGAGCAGTTCTTC.